The 10 T cell receptor beta chains presented below share a single source sample, sequenced in a study of cytomegalovirus exposure and HLA in healthy donors. PCR involved 60 Vbeta and 13 Jbeta primers. Clones were read by immunoSEQ multiplex PCR, and TCRdb kept only the in-frame ones, dropping some. The sample has roughly 52,000 clones, 50% to 70% seen once. Sequenced sample: PBMCs. The receptors derive from a human donor in good health.

The V gene is TRBV30, the J gene TRBJ2-4; D is unclear. The germline V gene has CDR1 GTSNPN and CDR2 SVGIG (reference sequence). The CDR3 spans 11 residues. The V gene lost 1 base and the J gene lost 4 bases, with 2 bases spanning the gap. CDR3 in amino acids: CAWSAKNIQYF. The CDR3 bases are TGTGCCTGGAGTGCAAAAAACATTCAGTACTTC.

This clone was seen more than once but under ten times. The chain is built from TRBV5-1 and TRBJ2-1; 8 bases fit TRBD2. With V trimmed by 4 bases and J by 6 bases, 9 bases remained unmatched. This CDR3 is 15 amino acids long. Germline assignment: CDR1 SGHRS and CDR2 YFSETQ. The CDR3 nucleotides are TGCGCCAGCAGCATAGGGACTAGTCAGACCAATGAGCAGTTCTTC. This encodes CASSIGTSQTNEQFF.

The chain has TRBV5-3 and TRBJ2-7, with a possible D match to TRBD2 (6 bases). TRBV5-3 is an ORF; its function is uncertain. The CDR3 runs to 15 residues. Trimming removed 4 bases from V and 2 bases from J, with 16 bases in between. The CDR3 reads CARSSIGTPPYEQYF. The CDR3 DNA follows: TGTGCCAGAAGCAGCATCGGGACTCCTCCCTACGAGCAGTACTTC.

The chain carries TRBV10-3 and TRBJ1-5; D is unclear. Germline V gene sequence: CDR1 ENHRY, CDR2 SYGVKD. V lost 0 bases and J 2 bases, leaving 8 bases between the germline ends. This CDR3 contains 15 residues. CDR3 region: CAISESQYGNQPQHF. In DNA, the CDR3 is TGTGCCATCAGTGAGTCGCAGTACGGCAATCAGCCCCAGCATTTT.

The chain recombines TRBV6-5 with TRBJ2-3, with D perhaps matching TRBD2 (6 bases). V was cut by 8 bases and J by 1 base, with 13 bases left in between. The CDR3 has 14 amino acids. CDR1 is MNHEY and CDR2 is SVGAGI in the germline V gene. The CDR3 region has the DNA TGTGCCAGCGCGGTATCGGGGGGCACAGATACGCAGTATTTT. It encodes CASAVSGGTDTQYF.

J is TRBJ2-7 and V is TRBV7-2; D uncertain. The V end lost 0 bases, the J end lost 5 bases, and 8 bases lay between the germline ends. The CDR3 runs to 13 residues. Germline CDR1 reads SGHTA; CDR2 reads FQGNSA. The CDR3 DNA is TGTGCCAGCAGCTTAGCGGAGAGGAACGAGCAGTACTTC. This encodes CASSLAERNEQYF.

In DNA, the CDR3 is TGTGCCAGCAGGGACAGGCCAACGAACACCGGGGAGCTGTTTTTT. It codes for CASRDRPTNTGELFF. This chain uses TRBV28 with TRBJ2-2; 7 bases line up with TRBD1. The CDR3 sequence is 15 residues long. J gave up 0 bases and V 6 bases, and 4 bases lay outside the gene matches. Germline assignment: CDR1 MDHEN and CDR2 SYDVKM.

The chain employs TRBV9 and TRBJ1-1; tentatively, D is TRBD1 (5 bases). Germline CDR1 SGDLS, CDR2 YYNGEE. The CDR3 totals 14 residues. Trimming took 0 bases from V and 2 from J, leaving 8 bases between them. The CDR3 is CASSVGRANTEAFF. In DNA, the CDR3 is TGTGCCAGCAGCGTAGGCAGGGCAAACACTGAAGCTTTCTTT.

This clone was seen once. One end of the junction fails to match germline, which may point to a read error. CDR3 sequence: CASSRYYGYPF. In DNA form, the CDR3 reads TGTGCCAGTAGTCGGTACTATGGCTACCCCTTC. This chain links TRBV19 with TRBJ1-2, with D uncertain. CDR3 length equals 11 residues. The V gene's germline CDR1 is LNHDA and CDR2 SQIVND (reference sequence).

The chain links TRBV27 to TRBJ2-7, with D tentatively TRBD2 (6 bases). Germline lookup yields CDR1 MNHEY and CDR2 SMNVEV (reference sequence). Trimming stripped 4 bases from V and 7 bases from J, with 17 bases between. The CDR3 length is 14 residues. The CDR3 is CASSWNAGPSEQYF. The CDR3, as DNA: TGTGCCAGCAGTTGGAATGCGGGACCGTCGGAGCAGTACTTC.